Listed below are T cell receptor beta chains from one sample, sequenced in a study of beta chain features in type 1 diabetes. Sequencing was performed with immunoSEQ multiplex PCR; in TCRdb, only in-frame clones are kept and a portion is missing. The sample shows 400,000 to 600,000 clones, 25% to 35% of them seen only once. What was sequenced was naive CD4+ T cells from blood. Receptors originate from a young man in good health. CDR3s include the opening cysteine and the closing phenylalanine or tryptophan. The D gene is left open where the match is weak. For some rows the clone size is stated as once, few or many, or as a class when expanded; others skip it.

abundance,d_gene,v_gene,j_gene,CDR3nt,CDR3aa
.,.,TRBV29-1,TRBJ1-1,TGCAGCGTTCAGGGGAACACTGAAGCTTTCTTT,CSVQGNTEAFF
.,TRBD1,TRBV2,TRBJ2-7,TGTGCCAGCAGTGAGTGGGACAGGGGTGACGAGCAGTACTTC,CASSEWDRGDEQYF
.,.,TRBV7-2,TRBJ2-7,TGTGCCAGCAGCCGACGGCCAGGCCCCTACGAGCAGTACTTC,CASSRRPGPYEQYF
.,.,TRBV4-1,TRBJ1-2,TGCGCCAGCAGCCAAGCGGAGCGGGTGCCCCAGGGCTACACCTTC,CASSQAERVPQGYTF
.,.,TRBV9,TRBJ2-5,TGTGCCAGCAGCGGCTTGGGGACTCTCGAGGAGACCCAGTACTTC,CASSGLGTLEETQYF
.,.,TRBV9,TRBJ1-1,TGTGCCAGCAGCCCCAGGACACCTAACACTGAAGCTTTCTTT,CASSPRTPNTEAFF
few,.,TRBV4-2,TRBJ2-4,TGTGCCAGCAGCCAAGATCAGGGCGGGACCGACAACGCCAAAAACATTCAGTACTTC,CASSQDQGGTDNAKNIQYF
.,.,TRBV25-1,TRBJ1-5,TGTGCCAGCAGCGGGGGCGGCGATCAGCCCCAGCATTTT,CASSGGGDQPQHF
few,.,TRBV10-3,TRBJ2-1,TGTGCCATCGGACGGGACACGCCCAATGAGCAGTTCTTC,CAIGRDTPNEQFF
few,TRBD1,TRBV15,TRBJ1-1,TGTGCCACCAGCAGAACCGGGACAGGGGGAACTGAAGCTTTCTTT,CATSRTGTGGTEAFF
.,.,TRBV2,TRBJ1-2,TGTGCCAGCAGTGACCCAGGGAACTATGGCTACACCTTC,CASSDPGNYGYTF
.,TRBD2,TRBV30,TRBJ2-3,TGTGCCTGGAGTTTAGCGGGAGCTGATACGCAGTATTTT,CAWSLAGADTQYF
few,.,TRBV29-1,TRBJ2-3,TGCAGCGTTGACCTGGGTGGTAGCACAGATACGCAGTATTTT,CSVDLGGSTDTQYF
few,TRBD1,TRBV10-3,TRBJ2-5,TGTGCCATCAGGACAGGGGGCGTAAATGAAGAGACCCAGTACTTC,CAIRTGGVNEETQYF
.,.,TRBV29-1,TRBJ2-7,TGCAGCGTTAAAAGCGGCCCCTCCTACGAGCAGTACTTC,CSVKSGPSYEQYF
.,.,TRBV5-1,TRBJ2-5,TGCGCCAGCAGCTTGGAGGGTATGGCGGAGACCCAGTACTTC,CASSLEGMAETQYF
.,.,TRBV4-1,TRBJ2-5,TGCGCCAGCAGCCAAGCCGGGCCAGGAGAGACCCAGTACTTC,CASSQAGPGETQYF
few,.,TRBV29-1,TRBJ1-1,TGCAGCGTTGAAGATCGGGTTGAAGCTTTCTTT,CSVEDRVEAFF
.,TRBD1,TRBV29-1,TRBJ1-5,TGCAGCGCGATACAGGGGGCTGGTCAGCCCCAGCATTTT,CSAIQGAGQPQHF
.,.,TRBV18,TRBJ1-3,TGTGCCAGCTCACCACCGATCGTTGGTACGGGAAACACCATATATTTT,CASSPPIVGTGNTIYF
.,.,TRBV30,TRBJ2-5,TGTGCCTGGAGCCGCCGGACCCAGTACTTC,CAWSRRTQYF
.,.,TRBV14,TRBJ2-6,TGTGCCAGCAGCCAAGGTCCTTTGAGCTCTGGGGCCAACGTCCTGACTTTC,CASSQGPLSSGANVLTF
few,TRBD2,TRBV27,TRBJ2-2,TGTGCCAGCAGTTTTCTCTCTGGCGGGAGTTCCGGGGAGCTGTTTTTT,CASSFLSGGSSGELFF
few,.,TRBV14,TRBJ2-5,TGTGCCAGCAGCCAACCCCACGGCAGGCAAGAGACCCAGTACTTC,CASSQPHGRQETQYF
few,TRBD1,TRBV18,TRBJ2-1,TGTGCCAGCTCACCAAGGACAGGGGACAATGAGCAGTTCTTC,CASSPRTGDNEQFF
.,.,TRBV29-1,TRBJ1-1,TGCAGCGTGGAGATTCAAATAAACACTGAAGCTTTCTTT,CSVEIQINTEAFF
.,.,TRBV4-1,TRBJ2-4,TGCGCCAGCAGCCAAGGTACAGGTCTTAGCATTCAGTACTTC,CASSQGTGLSIQYF
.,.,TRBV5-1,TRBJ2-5,TGCGCCAGCGGACGGGACCCCAGGACCCAAGAGACCCAGTACTTC,CASGRDPRTQETQYF
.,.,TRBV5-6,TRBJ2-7,TGTGCCAGCGGGGCTCGGACAGACCTCTCCTACGAGCAGTACTTC,CASGARTDLSYEQYF
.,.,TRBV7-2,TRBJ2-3,TGTGCCAGCAGCGCGCTAGGGGTAGATACGCAGTATTTT,CASSALGVDTQYF
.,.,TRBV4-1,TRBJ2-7,TGCGCCAGCAGCCAAGGGATCGGCGTAAGCTACGACGAGCAGTACTTC,CASSQGIGVSYDEQYF
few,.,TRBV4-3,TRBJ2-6,TGCGCCAGCAGCCAAGTAGTTGCAAGCGGAGGGGCCAACGTCCTGACTTTC,CASSQVVASGGANVLTF
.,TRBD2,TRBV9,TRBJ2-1,TGTGCCAGCAGCGTAGGACTAGCGGGAGAGGGTGAGCAGTTCTTC,CASSVGLAGEGEQFF
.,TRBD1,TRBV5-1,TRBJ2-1,TGCGCCAGCGGGCGAGGGACAGGGGAATATGAGCAGTTCTTC,CASGRGTGEYEQFF
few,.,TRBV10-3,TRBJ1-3,TGTGCCATCAAGCGGATCTCTGGAAACACCATATATTTT,CAIKRISGNTIYF
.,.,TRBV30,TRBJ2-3,TGTGCCTCACAGGCCCTGCAAGGGGCAGATACGCAGTATTTT,CASQALQGADTQYF
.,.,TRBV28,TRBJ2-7,TGTGCCGCCGGGGCAATCGACCGCTACGAGCAGTACTTC,CAAGAIDRYEQYF
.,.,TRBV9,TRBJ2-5,TGTGCCAGCAGCCCGATCCCCTTGGAGACCCAGTACTTC,CASSPIPLETQYF
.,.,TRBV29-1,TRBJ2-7,TGCAGCGTGGAGGGCAGGGTGGGCTACGAGCAGTACTTC,CSVEGRVGYEQYF